This T cell receptor beta chain is drawn from a study of metastatic and nonmetastatic thyroid tumors. V lost 8 bases and J 4 bases, leaving 14 bases between the germline ends. The CDR3 is 13 amino acids. Patients were all untreated before their thyroid surgery. TCRdb reprocessed the PCR reads via MiXCR. The sample shows under 25,000 clones, roughly 22% of them seen only once. This clonotype was obtained from a female donor with papillary thyroid cancer or a benign thyroid nodule (not recorded which). Some clones in this sample may be carry-over from other donors' samples. This chain joins TRBV12-3 or TRBV12-4 and TRBJ1-1, with a tentative D call TRBD1 (6 bases). The material sequenced was adjacent normal tissue. The CDR3 nucleotides are TGTGCCAGCTACCTTGGGGGGGCCACTGAAGCTTTCTTT. It encodes CASYLGGATEAFF.